What follows are 21 T cell receptor beta chains derived from one specimen sequenced in a study of blood T cell repertoires in COVID-19. Assay used: immunoSEQ multiplex PCR; TCRdb lists only in-frame clones, some missing. This sample has more than 85,000 clones, with approximately 87% found just once. The sequenced sample consisted of peripheral blood. The receptors stem from a woman aged 55-70 years with acute or convalescent COVID-19.

The V gene is TRBV5-1, the J gene TRBJ2-3; TRBD1 is a possible D gene (7 bases). Looked up from germline, CDR1 is SGHRS and CDR2 is YFSETQ. V lost 7 bases and J 2 bases, leaving 17 bases between the germline ends. The CDR3 has 15 amino acids. CDR3 in DNA: TGCGCCAGCCGGGAGACAGGGCTGCACACAGATACGCAGTATTTT. It is translated as CASRETGLHTDTQYF.

The V call is TRBV5-1, the J call TRBJ2-7; D is uncertain. This CDR3 is 11 amino acids long. The germline CDR1 and CDR2 sequences are SGHRS and YFSETQ. V gave up 2 bases and J gave up 6 bases, with 6 bases separating them. CDR3 sequence (DNA): TGCGCCAGCAGCTTAAACGGCGAGCAGTACTTC. It translates to CASSLNGEQYF.

This clone was detected a few times. V is TRBV5-1 and J is TRBJ2-1, with TRBD2 as a possible D gene (6 bases). The CDR3 sequence is 15 residues long. V shed 0 bases and J shed 7 bases, with 14 bases lying between them. Per germline, CDR1 SGHRS and CDR2 YFSETQ. The chain's CDR3 is CASSLDRGYGNEQFF. DNA for the CDR3: TGCGCCAGCAGCTTGGATCGGGGGTATGGAAATGAGCAGTTCTTC.

V is TRBV30 and J is TRBJ1-1, with D unclear. Trimming took off 4 bases at V and 5 bases at J, with 8 bases between the two ends. The CDR3 is 11 amino acids. Germline V lookup: CDR1 GTSNPN, CDR2 SVGIG (reference sequence). The CDR3 protein is CAWIPLTEAFF. The CDR3 DNA reads as TGTGCCTGGATCCCCCTGACTGAAGCTTTCTTT.

This chain links TRBV28 with TRBJ1-5, with TRBD1 identical over 8 bases. J lost 6 bases, V lost 2 bases, and 6 bases had no gene match. CDR1 and CDR2 from the germline V gene are MDHEN and SYDVKM. This CDR3 comprises 15 residues. CDR3 bases: TGTGCCAGCAGTTTACCAGGGGGCTCGGGTCAGCCCCAGCATTTT. This gives the protein CASSLPGGSGQPQHF.

The chain joins TRBV5-6 to TRBJ2-7; 9 bases agree with TRBD2. The V and J ends lost 1 base and 3 bases, in that order; junction bases with no gene match: 8. The CDR3 sequence is 16 residues long. Germline CDR1 is SGHDT and CDR2 is YYEEEE. Here the CDR3 reads CASSLLGASGIYEQYF. Written as DNA, the CDR3 is TGTGCCAGCAGCTTGCTTGGGGCTAGCGGGATCTACGAGCAGTACTTC.

This chain joins TRBV27 and TRBJ2-1; D gene uncertain. The germline V gene encodes CDR1 MNHEY and CDR2 SMNVEV (reference sequence). V lost 4 bases to trimming and J lost 5 bases, with 12 bases between them. CDR3 length: 14 residues. The CDR3 DNA reads TGTGCCAGCAGTTACAGTTCTGGCCACAATGAGCAGTTCTTC. It specifies CASSYSSGHNEQFF.

This clone was counted between two and nine times. DNA of the CDR3: TGTGCCACCAGCAGAGGCGTGGGGGCAGAAGAGACCCAGTACTTC. Translating gives CATSRGVGAEETQYF. This chain uses TRBV15 with TRBJ2-5; TRBD1 might be the D (6 bases). The V end was cut by 1 base, the J end by 3 bases, with 12 bases between. The CDR3 is made up of 15 amino acids. Germline lookup yields CDR1 LNHNV and CDR2 YYDKDF (reference sequence).

A single count supports this clone. The chain couples TRBV28 to TRBJ2-7, with 8 nucleotides matching TRBD2. J lost 2 bases, V lost 6 bases, and 9 bases had no gene match. The CDR3 has 15 amino acids. Germline V CDR1 and CDR2: MDHEN, SYDVKM. CDR3 nucleotides: TGTGCCAGCAGCTTAAGCGGGGGCCTCGCCTACGAGCAGTACTTC. Translation: CASSLSGGLAYEQYF.

The chain links TRBV5-6 to TRBJ1-1, with 7 nucleotides matching TRBD1. The V gene end was trimmed by 1 base and the J gene end by 5 bases; junction bases not matched to a gene: 8. CDR3 size: 15 residues. CDR1 and CDR2 (germline): SGHDT, YYEEEE. CDR3: CASSLLQGGRTEAFF. CDR3 DNA sequence: TGTGCCAGCAGCTTGTTACAAGGGGGCAGGACTGAAGCTTTCTTT.

The chain uses TRBV7-2 and TRBJ1-1, with D maybe TRBD1 (5 bases). V was clipped by 8 bases and J by 4 bases, with 14 bases between them. Germline CDR1 and CDR2: SGHTA and FQGNSA. The CDR3 has 13 residues. DNA of the CDR3: TGTGCCAGCGCCCGAAGGGGTATCACTGAAGCTTTCTTT. This sequence encodes CASARRGITEAFF.

There are a few counts of this clone. The chain combines TRBV4-1 with TRBJ1-1; no definite D call. This CDR3 region has 14 residues. Germline V lookup: CDR1 MGHRA, CDR2 YSYEKL. V lost 5 bases and J 1 base, leaving 11 bases between the germline ends. The CDR3 loop reads CASSYVEGNTEAFF. The CDR3 bases are TGCGCCAGCAGCTACGTTGAGGGGAACACTGAAGCTTTCTTT.

The rearrangement joins TRBV6-2 or TRBV6-3 to TRBJ2-1, with D possibly TRBD1 on 5 matching bases. This CDR3 region has 17 residues. V was clipped by 2 bases and J by 7 bases, with 21 bases between them. Looked up from germline, CDR1 is MNHEY and CDR2 is SVGEGT. The CDR3: CASSYRTGSRWGNEQFF. In DNA, the CDR3 is TGTGCCAGCAGTTACCGCACAGGCAGCCGGTGGGGAAATGAGCAGTTCTTC.

The chain recombines TRBV4-1 with TRBJ1-2, with 10 bases matching TRBD1. Germline loops: CDR1 MGHRA, CDR2 YSYEKL. The CDR3 extends over 17 amino acids. The ends lost 1 base at V and 3 bases at J; junction bases unmatched: 8. The CDR3 DNA reads as TGCGCCAGCAGCCAAGCTCTGCCGGGACAGGGGTACTATGGCTACACCTTC. Translation: CASSQALPGQGYYGYTF.

V is TRBV27 and J is TRBJ2-2; no clear D. The CDR3 is made up of 16 amino acids. Trimming left V 4 bases short and J 1 base short, with 13 bases between. From germline, CDR1 is MNHEY and CDR2 SMNVEV (reference sequence). The CDR3 DNA sequence: TGTGCCAGCAGTTCTCCGTTGCGGCGGAACACCGGGGAGCTGTTTTTT. This sequence encodes CASSSPLRRNTGELFF.

This clone was detected only once. The J gene is TRBJ2-2, the V gene TRBV5-6; 7 nucleotides align to TRBD1. The CDR3 extends over 15 amino acids. With V trimmed by 4 bases and J by 1 base, 4 bases remained unmatched. CDR1 is SGHDT, CDR2 YYEEEE, per germline. The CDR3: CASSRGQKNTGELFF. In nucleotides, the CDR3 is TGTGCCAGCAGCCGGGGACAGAAGAACACCGGGGAGCTGTTTTTT.

This sequence joins TRBV19 and TRBJ1-4, with D perhaps TRBD1 (5 bases). The CDR3 is 15 residues long. V shed 5 bases and J shed 5 bases, with 15 bases lying between them. Germline V CDR1 and CDR2: LNHDA, SQIVND (reference sequence). The CDR3 loop reads CASSPRWGVNEKLFF. In DNA, the CDR3 is TGTGCCAGTAGTCCGAGATGGGGGGTAAATGAAAAACTGTTTTTT.

Details on this clone: At one end the junction does not follow the germline gene, possibly because of a read error. This CDR3 is CASRLGASGGTGELFF. CDR3 DNA: TGCGCCAGCAGATTGGGGGCTAGCGGGGGCACCGGGGAGCTGTTTTTT. V is TRBV5-1 and J is TRBJ2-2, with 10 bases identical to TRBD2. The CDR3 has 16 residues. From germline, CDR1 is SGHRS and CDR2 YFSETQ.

The V and J genes are TRBV4-1 and TRBJ2-3; 11 nucleotides align to TRBD2. CDR1 MGHRA and CDR2 YSYEKL come from the germline V gene. V shed 3 bases and J 3 bases; nucleotides not matched to a gene: 2. This CDR3 region has 15 residues. CDR3 sequence: CASSQRTSGTDTQYF. CDR3 nucleotides: TGCGCCAGCAGCCAGAGGACTAGCGGGACAGATACGCAGTATTTT.

The J gene is TRBJ1-5, the V gene TRBV27; D gene uncertain. Trimming took 7 bases from V and 4 from J, leaving 17 bases between them. This CDR3 spans 15 amino acids. Germline CDR1 reads MNHEY; CDR2 reads SMNVEV (reference sequence). CDR3 sequence (DNA): TGTGCCAGCACCCAGAGCGGGTTGAGAAATCAGCCCCAGCATTTT. Encoded protein: CASTQSGLRNQPQHF.

The chain employs TRBV12-2 and TRBJ2-5; whether TRBD2, the table's D call, matches the DNA was not checked. TRBV12-2 is a pseudogene segment. This CDR3 region has 17 residues. Here the CDR3 reads CASRLAGLARRKETQYF. The DNA of the CDR3 is TGTGCAAGTCGCTTAGCCGGGCTAGCCCGGAGAAAAGAGACCCAGTACTTC.